This TCR beta chain was retrieved from a study of T cells in Graves' hyperthyroidism and ophthalmopathy. Overall study: Peripheral blood draws took place at initial diagnosis, ahead of any treatment. The study's findings and limits: Model-based prediction identified ophthalmopathy a median about 6.8 months prior to its onset. The majority of expanded thyroid clonotypes above 0.001 also appeared in blood.

The CDR3 regions of TCR beta were amplified from RNA transcripts. HTBI primers drove first-round RT-PCR of the TCR CDR3. TCRdb reprocessed the multiplex PCR reads via MiXCR and lists one record per CDR3 protein. The sample lists more than 350,000 distinct CDR3 sequences, 14% to 15% occurring once. Details on this clonotype: The antigen is undetermined.

Hyperthyroidism was newly diagnosed in patients aged 18 to 65 (duration under 2 months). The CDR3 totals 14 residues. Germline V gene sequence: CDR1 SGDLS, CDR2 YYNGEE. V was shortened by 4 bases and J by 4 bases, with 14 bases between the two germline ends. The sample was blood. The receptor was isolated from a woman aged 25 to 39 with Graves' hyperthyroidism. The chain couples TRBV9 to TRBJ1-2; a possible D gene is TRBD1 (6 bases). CDR3 loop: CASSIDRSSYGYTF. The DNA for the CDR3 is TGTGCCAGCAGCATCGACAGGTCTTCCTATGGCTACACCTTC. The variable domain in full, completed from reference TRBV9 and TRBJ1-2, reads DSGVTQTPKHLITATGQRVTLRCSPRSGDLSVYWYQQSLDQGLQFLIQYYNGEERAKGNILERFSAQQFPDLHSELNLSSLELGDSALYFCASSIDRSSYGYTFGSGTRLTVV.